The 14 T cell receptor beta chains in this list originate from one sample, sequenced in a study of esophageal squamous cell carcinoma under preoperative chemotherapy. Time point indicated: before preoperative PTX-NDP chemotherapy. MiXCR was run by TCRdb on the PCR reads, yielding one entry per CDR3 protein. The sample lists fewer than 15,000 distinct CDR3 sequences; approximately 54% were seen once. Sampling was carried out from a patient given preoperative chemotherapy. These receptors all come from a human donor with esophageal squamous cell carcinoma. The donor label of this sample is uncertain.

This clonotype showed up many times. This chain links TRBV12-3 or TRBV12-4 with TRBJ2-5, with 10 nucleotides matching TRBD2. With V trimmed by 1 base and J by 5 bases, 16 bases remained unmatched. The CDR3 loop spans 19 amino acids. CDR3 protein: CASSLGLAGDRLGIETQYF. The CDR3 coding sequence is TGTGCCAGCAGTTTAGGGCTAGCGGGAGATCGGCTTGGCATTGAGACCCAGTACTTC.

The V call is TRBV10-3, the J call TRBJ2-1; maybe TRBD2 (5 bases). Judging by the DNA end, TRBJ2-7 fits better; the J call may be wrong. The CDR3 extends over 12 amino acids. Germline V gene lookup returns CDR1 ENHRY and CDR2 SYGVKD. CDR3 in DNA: TGTGCCATCAGTGTTGAGGGTTACGAGCAGTACTTC. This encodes CAISVEGYEQYF.

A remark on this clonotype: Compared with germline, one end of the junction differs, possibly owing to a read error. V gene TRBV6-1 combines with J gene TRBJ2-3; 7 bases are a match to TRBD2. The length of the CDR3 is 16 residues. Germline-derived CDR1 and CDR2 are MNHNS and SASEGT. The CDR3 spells CASSELGGCDTNTQYF. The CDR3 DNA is TGTGCCAGCAGTGAATTGGGGGGGTGCGACACAAACACGCAGTATTTC.

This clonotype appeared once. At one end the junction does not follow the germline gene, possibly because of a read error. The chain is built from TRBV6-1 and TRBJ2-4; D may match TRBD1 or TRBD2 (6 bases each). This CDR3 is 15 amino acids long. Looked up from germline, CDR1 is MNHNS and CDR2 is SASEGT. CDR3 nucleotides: TGTGCCAGCAGTCCGGGGCTGGGGAGGACAGACATTCAGTACTTT. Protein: CASSPGLGRTDIQYF.

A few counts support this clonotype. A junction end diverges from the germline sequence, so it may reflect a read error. The CDR3 here is CASSRLAGAYEQYF. Written as DNA, the CDR3 is TGTGCCAGCAGTCGACTAGCGGGAGCCTACGAGCAGTACTTT. The V gene is TRBV6-1, the J gene TRBJ1-6; D is undetermined. This CDR3 has 14 residues. The germline V gene has CDR1 MNHNS and CDR2 SASEGT.

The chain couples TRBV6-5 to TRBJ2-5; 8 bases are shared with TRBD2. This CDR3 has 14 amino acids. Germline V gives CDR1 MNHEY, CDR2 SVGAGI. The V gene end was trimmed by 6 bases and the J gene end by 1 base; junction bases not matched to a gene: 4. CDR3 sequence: CASSLLAAQETQYF. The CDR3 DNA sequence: TGTGCCAGCAGCTTACTAGCGGCCCAAGAGACCCAGTACTTC.

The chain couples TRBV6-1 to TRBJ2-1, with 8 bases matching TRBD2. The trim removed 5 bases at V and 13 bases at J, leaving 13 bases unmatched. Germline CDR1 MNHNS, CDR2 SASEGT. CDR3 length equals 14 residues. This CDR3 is CASSLSGEWETQFF. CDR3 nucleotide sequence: TGTGCCAGCAGTCTTAGCGGGGAGTGGGAGACCCAGTTCTTC.

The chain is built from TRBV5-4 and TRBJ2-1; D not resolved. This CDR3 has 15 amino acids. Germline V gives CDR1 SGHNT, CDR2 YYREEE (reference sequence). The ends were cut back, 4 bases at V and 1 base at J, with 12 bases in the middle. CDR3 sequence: CASSLVTGSYNEQFF. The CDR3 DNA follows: TGTGCCAGCAGCCTGGTTACGGGTTCCTACAATGAGCAGTTCTTC.

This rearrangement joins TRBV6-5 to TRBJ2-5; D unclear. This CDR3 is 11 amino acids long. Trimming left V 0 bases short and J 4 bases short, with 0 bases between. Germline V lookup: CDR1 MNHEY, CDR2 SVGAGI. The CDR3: CASSYSETQYF. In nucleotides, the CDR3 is TGTGCCAGCAGTTACTCAGAGACCCAGTACTTC.

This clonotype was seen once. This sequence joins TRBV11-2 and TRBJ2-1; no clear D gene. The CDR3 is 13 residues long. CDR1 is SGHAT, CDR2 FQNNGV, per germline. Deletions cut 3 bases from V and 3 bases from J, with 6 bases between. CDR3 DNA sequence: TGTGCCAGCAGCTTGGGCCTCTACAATGAGCAGTTCTTC. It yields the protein CASSLGLYNEQFF.

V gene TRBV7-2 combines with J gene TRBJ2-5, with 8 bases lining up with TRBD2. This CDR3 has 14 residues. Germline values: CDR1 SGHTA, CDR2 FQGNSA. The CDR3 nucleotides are TGTGCGGGGAGCGGGGGCCGTGTCCCAGAGACCCAGTACTTC. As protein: CAGSGGRVPETQYF. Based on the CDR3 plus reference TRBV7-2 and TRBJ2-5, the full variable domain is GAGVSQSPSNKVTEKGKDVELRCDPISGHTALYWYRQSLGQGLEFLIYFQGNSAPDKSGLPSDRFSAERTGGSVSTLTIQRTQQEDSAVYLCAGSGGRVPETQYFGPGTRLLVL.

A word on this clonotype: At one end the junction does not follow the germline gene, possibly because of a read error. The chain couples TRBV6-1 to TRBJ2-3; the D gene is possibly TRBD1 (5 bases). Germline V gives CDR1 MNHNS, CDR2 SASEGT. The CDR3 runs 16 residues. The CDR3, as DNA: TGTGCCAGCAGCGAATTGGGGCGGTGCGACAAAGATACGCAGTATTTC. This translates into CASSELGRCDKDTQYF.

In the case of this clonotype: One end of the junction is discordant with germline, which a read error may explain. This CDR3 reads CAGSGGEDPDTQYF. In DNA, the CDR3 is TGCGCGGGGAGTGGGGGCGAAGACCCGGATACGCAGTATTTC. J is TRBJ2-3 and V is TRBV10-2; weak D call: TRBD1 (6 bases). The CDR3 consists of 14 residues. Looked up from germline, CDR1 is WSHSY and CDR2 is SAAADI.

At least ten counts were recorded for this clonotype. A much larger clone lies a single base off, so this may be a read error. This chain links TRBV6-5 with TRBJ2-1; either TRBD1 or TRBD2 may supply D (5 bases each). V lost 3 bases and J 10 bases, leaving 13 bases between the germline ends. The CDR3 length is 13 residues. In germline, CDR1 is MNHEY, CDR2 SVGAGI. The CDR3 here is CASSYTSRDEQFF. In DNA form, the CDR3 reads TGTGCCAGCAGTTATACTTCCAGGGACGAGCAGTTCTTC.